This TCR beta chain was sequenced for a study of shared T cell receptors in the human thymus (dated by TCRdb to the early 2020s). Describing the broader study: The study examined how the human thymus generates shared, self-reactive T-cell receptor alpha chains.

Library generation was performed with the immunoSEQ multiplex PCR assay. TCRdb retrieved this table from immuneACCESS and kept in-frame rearrangements only. Not all clones are present; in checked studies, unresolved V genes account for under half, and no reason is known for the remainder. The sample records 700,000 to 750,000 clones, 80% to 90% of which are singletons. The top ten clones comprise about 0.0098% of the sample. Note on this clone: No antigen is known for it. Base qualities are not at hand, and no much larger clone is one base apart.

CDR1 SGHRS and CDR2 YFSETQ are derived from the germline V gene. The junction carries 12 bases between V and J, which are trimmed by 3 bases and 0 bases respectively. From its cysteine to its phenylalanine, the CDR3 spans 15 amino acids. The entry retains the CDR3 DNA only, 45 bases that are in frame from base 1. This sample was shared with a second study, whose subject was human thymus T cells. The second publication reports: In Finland, the donors were immunologically healthy infants who were having open corrective cardiac surgery for congenital heart defects. Thymus tissue was collected as surgical resects that were removed during corrective cardiac surgery. V and J gene segment usage appeared biased in both thymic and peripheral blood repertoires. The related research reported highly overlapping thymic TCR repertoires among unrelated individuals. The study described the TCR alpha and beta repertoires in roughly 8 infant thymus samples and a few matching peripheral blood samples. Donor ages ranging from 7 to 244 days were recorded, and over 5 male and a couple of female infants were included in the cohort. Thymocytes were freed from the tissue by mechanical means and kept at -70 degrees C as pellets of roughly 9-30 million cells. A QIAsymphony instrument was used to extract genomic DNA from frozen cell pellets. TCRB and TCRAD loci were amplified from a standardized quantity of quality-controlled genomic DNA using the immunoSEQ multiplex PCR assay. Amplicons spanned the V(D)J region at a length sufficient to cover the CDR3 and identify V and J genes. The amplicons were sequenced on an Illumina platform via the commercial immunoSEQ service. Primer bias and sequencing errors were corrected as previously described, and TCRAD and TCRB were defined on the basis of the IMGT database. Analysis of the repertoires was done with immunoSEQ Analyzer 3.0 and VDJTools and included basic statistics, V/J segment usage, diversity estimates, rarefaction and pairwise overlap. Diversity was estimated using the Chao1, ChaoE, Efron-Thisted, Shannon and inverse Simpson indices, and was also estimated on datasets down-sampled to the size of the smallest sample. Repertoire overlap was assessed by strict matching of CDR3 nucleotide sequence, V gene and J gene, and clustering was done by Jaccard-based multidimensional scaling. On average, thymus samples yielded 810,000 or so unique TCRB clonotypes, whereas blood samples yielded about 84,000.

The sample was thymocytes. This sequence was found in a girl under three years old with a congenital heart defect. Donor details come from another sample of the same person, matched by shared clones. The receptor chain draws on TRBV5-1 and TRBJ1-2, with no reliable assignment of the D segment. The nucleotide sequence is TGCGCCAGCAGCTGGCGGGGATCCACTAACTATGGCTACACCTTC. This codes for CASSWRGSTNYGYTF.